This TCR beta chain was obtained from a study of blood T cell repertoires in COVID-19. Study-wide background: Before being deemed recovered, Cohort 3 donors had two negative PCRs, clearance, or symptom resolution. Sites in the United States, Italy and Spain provided acute and convalescent COVID-19 samples.

Germline V gives CDR1 MNHEY, CDR2 SVGAGI. The CDR3 has 15 amino acids. V lost 5 bases and J lost 6, with 19 bases in between. TCRdb's table, derived via immunoSEQ multiplex PCR, lists solely in-frame clones and lacks some. Here the sample spans approximately 170,000 clones, around 80% being singletons. V usage is TRBV6-5 and J usage is TRBJ1-1, with no clear D. The sequence was obtained from a woman in her seventies in a cohort exposed to, infected with or recovered from COVID-19 (not recorded which). The sequenced sample consisted of PBMCs or T cells enriched from blood (not recorded which). DNA for the CDR3: TGTGCCAGCAGTCCACCCAAGGCGGTGGTAGCTGAAGCTTTCTTT. Translation: CASSPPKAVVAEAFF.